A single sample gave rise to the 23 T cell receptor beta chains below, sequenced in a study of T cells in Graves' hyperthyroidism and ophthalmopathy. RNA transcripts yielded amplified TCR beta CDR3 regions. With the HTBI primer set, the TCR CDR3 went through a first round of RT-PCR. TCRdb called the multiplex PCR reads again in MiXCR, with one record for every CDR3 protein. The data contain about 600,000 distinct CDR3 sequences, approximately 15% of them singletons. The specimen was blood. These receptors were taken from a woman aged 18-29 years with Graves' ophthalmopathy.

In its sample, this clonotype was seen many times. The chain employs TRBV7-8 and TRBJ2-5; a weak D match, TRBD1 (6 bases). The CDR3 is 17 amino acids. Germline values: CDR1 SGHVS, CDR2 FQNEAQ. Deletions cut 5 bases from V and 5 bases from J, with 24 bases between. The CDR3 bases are TGTGCCAGCAGCCCTTGGTCCGGGACACCCCTGAAGGAGACCCAGTACTTC. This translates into CASSPWSGTPLKETQYF.

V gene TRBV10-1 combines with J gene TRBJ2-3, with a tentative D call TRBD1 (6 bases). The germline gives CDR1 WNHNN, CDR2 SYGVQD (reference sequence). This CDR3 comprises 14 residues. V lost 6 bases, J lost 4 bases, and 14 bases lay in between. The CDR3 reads CASRPRQAPDTQYF. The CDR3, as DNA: TGCGCCAGCAGACCTCGACAGGCCCCAGATACGCAGTATTTT.

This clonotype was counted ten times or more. CDR3 DNA sequence: TGTGCCATCAGATGGGGCCAGGACTATGGCTACACCTTC. Protein product: CAIRWGQDYGYTF. The V gene is TRBV10-3, the J gene TRBJ1-2, with D tentatively TRBD1 (5 bases). V was cut by 6 bases and J by 3 bases, with 11 bases left in between. The germline V gene encodes CDR1 ENHRY and CDR2 SYGVKD. The CDR3 is 13 amino acids.

The CDR3: CASSQDRWSGGPSDTQYF. CDR3 nucleotide sequence: TGTGCCAGCAGCCAAGATCGGTGGTCGGGAGGGCCGTCAGATACGCAGTATTTT. The gene calls are TRBV3-1 and TRBJ2-3, with TRBD2 matching 8 bases. V shed 0 bases, J shed 4 bases, and the junction held 12 bases outside the gene matches. Germline V gene sequence: CDR1 LGHDT, CDR2 YNNKEL (reference sequence). This CDR3 has 18 residues.

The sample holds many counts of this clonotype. The CDR3 DNA is TGTGCCAGCAGCCAGGATCCCCAGGGAAACAGGAATGAGCAGTTCTTC. Translating gives CASSQDPQGNRNEQFF. This chain uses TRBV7-3 with TRBJ2-1; possible D gene TRBD1, 5 bases. The germline V and J ends were trimmed by 5 bases and 7 bases, with 21 bases remaining between them. The CDR3 runs 16 residues. From germline, CDR1 is SGHTA and CDR2 FQGTGA.

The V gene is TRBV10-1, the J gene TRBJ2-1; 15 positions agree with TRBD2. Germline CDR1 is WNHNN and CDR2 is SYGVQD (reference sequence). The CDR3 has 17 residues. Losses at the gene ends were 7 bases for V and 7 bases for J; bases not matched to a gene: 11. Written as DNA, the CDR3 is TGCGCCAGCAACGACTCGGACGGGACTAGCGGGAGGAATGAGCAGTTCTTC. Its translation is CASNDSDGTSGRNEQFF.

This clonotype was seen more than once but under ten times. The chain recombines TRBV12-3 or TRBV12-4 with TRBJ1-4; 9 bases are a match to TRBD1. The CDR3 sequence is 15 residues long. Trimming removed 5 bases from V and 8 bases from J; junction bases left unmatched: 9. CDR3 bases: TGTGCCAGCAGTCCGCGGACAGGGGAAGTAGAAAAACTGTTTTTT. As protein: CASSPRTGEVEKLFF.

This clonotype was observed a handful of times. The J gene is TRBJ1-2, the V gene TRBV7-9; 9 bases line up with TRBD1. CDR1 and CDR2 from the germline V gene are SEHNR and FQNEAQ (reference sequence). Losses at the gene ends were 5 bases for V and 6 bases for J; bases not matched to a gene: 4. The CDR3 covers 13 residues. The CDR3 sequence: CASSLGTGHGYTF. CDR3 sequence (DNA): TGTGCCAGCAGCCTCGGGACAGGGCATGGCTACACCTTC.

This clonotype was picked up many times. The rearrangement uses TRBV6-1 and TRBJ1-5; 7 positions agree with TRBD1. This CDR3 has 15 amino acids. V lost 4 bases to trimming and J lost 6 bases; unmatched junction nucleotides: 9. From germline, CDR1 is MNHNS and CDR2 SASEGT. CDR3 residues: CASSAVSGGGQPQHF. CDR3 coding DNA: TGTGCCAGCAGTGCCGTGTCAGGGGGAGGTCAGCCCCAGCATTTT.

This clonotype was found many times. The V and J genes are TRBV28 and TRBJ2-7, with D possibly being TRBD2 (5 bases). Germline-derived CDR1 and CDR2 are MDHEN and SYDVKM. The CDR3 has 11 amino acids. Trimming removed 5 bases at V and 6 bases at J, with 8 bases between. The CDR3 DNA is TGTGCCAGCAGTACGGACTTCGAGCAGTACTTC. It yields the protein CASSTDFEQYF. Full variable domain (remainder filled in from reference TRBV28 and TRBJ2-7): DVKVTQSSRYLVKRTGEKVFLECVQDMDHENMFWYRQDPGLGLRLIYFSYDVKMKEKGDIPEGYSVSREKKERFSLILESASTNQTSMYLCASSTDFEQYFGPGTRLTVT.

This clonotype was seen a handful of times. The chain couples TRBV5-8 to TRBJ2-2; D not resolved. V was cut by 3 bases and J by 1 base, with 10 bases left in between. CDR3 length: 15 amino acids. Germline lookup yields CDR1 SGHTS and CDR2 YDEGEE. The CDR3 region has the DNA TGTGCCAGCAGCTGGGGTTGGTTGAACACCGGGGAGCTGTTTTTT. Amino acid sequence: CASSWGWLNTGELFF.

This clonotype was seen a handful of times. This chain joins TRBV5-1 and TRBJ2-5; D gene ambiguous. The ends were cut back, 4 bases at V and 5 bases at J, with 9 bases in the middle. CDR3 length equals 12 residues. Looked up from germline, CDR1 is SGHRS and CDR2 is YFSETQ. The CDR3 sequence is CASSADRETQYF. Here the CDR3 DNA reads TGCGCCAGCAGCGCAGACCGGGAGACCCAGTACTTC.

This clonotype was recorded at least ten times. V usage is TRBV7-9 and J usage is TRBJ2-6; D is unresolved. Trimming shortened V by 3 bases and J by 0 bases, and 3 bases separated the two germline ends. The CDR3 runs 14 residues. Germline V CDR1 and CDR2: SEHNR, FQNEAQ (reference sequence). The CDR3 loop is CASSLGSGANVLTF. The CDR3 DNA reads TGTGCCAGCAGCTTGGGCTCTGGGGCCAACGTCCTGACTTTC.

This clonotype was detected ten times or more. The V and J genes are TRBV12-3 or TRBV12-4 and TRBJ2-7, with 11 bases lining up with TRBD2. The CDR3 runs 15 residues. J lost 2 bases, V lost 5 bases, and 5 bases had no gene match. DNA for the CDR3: TGTGCCAGCAGTGAGACTAGCGGGGTGACCTACGAGCAGTACTTC. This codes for CASSETSGVTYEQYF.

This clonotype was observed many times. The DNA for the CDR3 is TGTGCCAGCAGCTTAGTAGCAGGGGCCAACGTCCTGACTTTC. Translated: CASSLVAGANVLTF. The rearrangement links TRBV7-9 to TRBJ2-6; the D is unclear. This CDR3 has 14 amino acids. V was clipped by 1 base and J by 4 bases, with 5 bases between them. The germline V gene has CDR1 SEHNR and CDR2 FQNEAQ (reference sequence).

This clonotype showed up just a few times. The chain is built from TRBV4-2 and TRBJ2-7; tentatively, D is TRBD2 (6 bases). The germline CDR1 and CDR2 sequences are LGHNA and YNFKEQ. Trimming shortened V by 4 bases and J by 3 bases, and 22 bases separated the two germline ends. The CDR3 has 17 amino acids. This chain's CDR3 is CASSRGVVGGGGYEQYF. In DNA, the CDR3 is TGTGCCAGCAGCCGGGGGGTCGTAGGCGGTGGGGGCTACGAGCAGTACTTC.

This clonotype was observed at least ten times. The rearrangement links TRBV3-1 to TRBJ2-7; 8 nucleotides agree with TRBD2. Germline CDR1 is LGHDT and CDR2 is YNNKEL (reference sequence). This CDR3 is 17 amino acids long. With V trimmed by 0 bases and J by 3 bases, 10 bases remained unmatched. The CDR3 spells CASSQDKFGGVDYEQYF. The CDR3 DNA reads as TGTGCCAGCAGCCAAGACAAATTCGGGGGGGTGGACTACGAGCAGTACTTC.

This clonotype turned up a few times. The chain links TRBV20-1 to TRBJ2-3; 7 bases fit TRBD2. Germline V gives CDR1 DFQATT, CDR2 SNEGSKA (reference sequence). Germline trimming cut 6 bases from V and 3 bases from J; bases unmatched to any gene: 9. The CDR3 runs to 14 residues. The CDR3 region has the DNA TGCAGTGCGGGGGGGGGGGGGAGGACAGATACGCAGTATTTT. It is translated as CSAGGGGRTDTQYF.

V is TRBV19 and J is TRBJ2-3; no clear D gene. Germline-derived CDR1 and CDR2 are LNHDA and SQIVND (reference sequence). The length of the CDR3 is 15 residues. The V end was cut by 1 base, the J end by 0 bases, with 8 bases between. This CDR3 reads CASSIATGSTDTQYF. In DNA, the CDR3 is TGTGCCAGTAGTATAGCGACTGGTAGCACAGATACGCAGTATTTT.

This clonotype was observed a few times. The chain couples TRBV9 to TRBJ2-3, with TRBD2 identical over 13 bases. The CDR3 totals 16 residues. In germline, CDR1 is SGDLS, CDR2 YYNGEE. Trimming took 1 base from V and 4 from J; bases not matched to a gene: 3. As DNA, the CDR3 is TGTGCCAGCAGCGTAACTAGCGGGAGGGCCCCAGATACGCAGTATTTT. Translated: CASSVTSGRAPDTQYF.

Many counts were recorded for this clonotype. CDR3 sequence: CSARTSGSYNEQFF. The CDR3 coding sequence is TGCAGTGCTAGGACTAGCGGCTCATACAATGAGCAGTTCTTC. The chain combines TRBV20-1 with TRBJ2-1, with TRBD2 matching over 9 bases. This CDR3 has 14 amino acids. The germline CDR1 and CDR2 sequences are DFQATT and SNEGSKA (reference sequence). V dropped 3 bases and J dropped 4; count of bases not matched to a gene: 4.

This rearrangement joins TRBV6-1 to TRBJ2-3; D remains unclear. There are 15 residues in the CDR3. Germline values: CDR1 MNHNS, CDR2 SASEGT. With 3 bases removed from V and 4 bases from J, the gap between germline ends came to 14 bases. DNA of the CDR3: TGTGCCAGCAGTGAGACAAGGGCGGACCCAGATACGCAGTATTTT. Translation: CASSETRADPDTQYF.

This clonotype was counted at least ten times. Here the CDR3 DNA reads TGCAGTGTCCAGGCTTCGTACGAGCAGTACTTC. Protein: CSVQASYEQYF. V is TRBV20-1 and J is TRBJ2-7; the D is unclear. CDR3 length equals 11 residues. V was trimmed by 7 bases and J by 4 bases, leaving 11 bases between them. Germline CDR1 reads DFQATT; CDR2 reads SNEGSKA (reference sequence).